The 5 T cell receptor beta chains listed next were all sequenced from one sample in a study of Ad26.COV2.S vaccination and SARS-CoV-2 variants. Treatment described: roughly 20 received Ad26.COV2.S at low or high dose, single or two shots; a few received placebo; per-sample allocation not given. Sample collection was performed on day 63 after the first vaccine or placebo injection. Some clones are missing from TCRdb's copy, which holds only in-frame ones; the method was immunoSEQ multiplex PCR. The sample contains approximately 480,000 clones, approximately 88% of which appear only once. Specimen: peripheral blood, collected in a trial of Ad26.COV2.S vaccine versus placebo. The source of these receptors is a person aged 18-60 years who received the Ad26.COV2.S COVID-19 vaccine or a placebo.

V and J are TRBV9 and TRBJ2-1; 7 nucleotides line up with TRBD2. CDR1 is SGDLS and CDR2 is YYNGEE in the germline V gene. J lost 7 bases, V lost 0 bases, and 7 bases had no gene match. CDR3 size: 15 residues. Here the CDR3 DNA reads TGTGCCAGCAGCGTAGGTGCGGGAGCTGGGAATGAGCAGTTCTTC. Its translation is CASSVGAGAGNEQFF. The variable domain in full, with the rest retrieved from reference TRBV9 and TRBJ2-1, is DSGVTQTPKHLITATGQRVTLRCSPRSGDLSVYWYQQSLDQGLQFLIQYYNGEERAKGNILERFSAQQFPDLHSELNLSSLELGDSALYFCASSVGAGAGNEQFFGPGTRLTVL.

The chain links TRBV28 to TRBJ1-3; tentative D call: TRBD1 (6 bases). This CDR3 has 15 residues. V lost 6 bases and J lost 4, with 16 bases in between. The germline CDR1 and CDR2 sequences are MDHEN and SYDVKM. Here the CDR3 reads CASRVPGVGGNTIYF. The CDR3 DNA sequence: TGTGCCAGCAGGGTGCCAGGGGTAGGAGGAAACACCATATATTTT.

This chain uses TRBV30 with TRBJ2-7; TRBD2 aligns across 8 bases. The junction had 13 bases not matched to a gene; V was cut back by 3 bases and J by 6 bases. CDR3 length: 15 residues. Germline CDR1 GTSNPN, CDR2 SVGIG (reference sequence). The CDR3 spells CAWRKAGDSQGEQYF. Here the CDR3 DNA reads TGTGCCTGGAGGAAAGCGGGAGATTCCCAGGGCGAGCAGTACTTC. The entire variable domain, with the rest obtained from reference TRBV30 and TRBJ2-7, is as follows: SQTIHQWPATLVQPVGSPLSLECTVEGTSNPNLYWYRQAAGRGLQLLFYSVGIGQISSEVPQNLSASRPQDRQFILSSKKLLLSDSGFYLCAWRKAGDSQGEQYFGPGTRLTVT.

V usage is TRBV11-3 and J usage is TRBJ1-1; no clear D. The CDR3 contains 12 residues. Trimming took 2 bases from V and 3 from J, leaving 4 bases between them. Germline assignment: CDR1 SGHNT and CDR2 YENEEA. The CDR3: CASSLTDTEAFF. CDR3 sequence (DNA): TGTGCCAGCAGCTTAACCGACACTGAAGCTTTCTTT.

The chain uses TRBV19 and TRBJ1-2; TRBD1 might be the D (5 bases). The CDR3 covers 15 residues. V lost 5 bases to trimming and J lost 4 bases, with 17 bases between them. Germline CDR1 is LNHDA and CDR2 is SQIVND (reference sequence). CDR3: CASSVSTRDAYGYTF. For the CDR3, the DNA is TGTGCCAGTAGTGTAAGTACACGGGACGCCTATGGCTACACCTTC.